This TCR beta chain derives from a study of blood T cell repertoires in COVID-19. V was cut by 6 bases and J by 5 bases, with 14 bases left in between. Germline V lookup: CDR1 MNHEY, CDR2 SVGAGI. The CDR3 contains 13 residues. Sequencing used immunoSEQ multiplex PCR; TCRdb keeps in-frame clones, though not all of them. The data show some 80,000 clones, around 90% seen once. This sequence joins TRBV6-5 and TRBJ2-7; D might be TRBD2 (7 bases). The sequence was obtained from a woman of 80 years or more with active or convalescent COVID-19. Material for sequencing was peripheral blood. The CDR3 region is CASRRGGRNEQYF. The CDR3 DNA sequence: TGTGCCAGCAGAAGGGGGGGCAGGAACGAGCAGTACTTC.